The entry that follows covers one TCR beta chain sequence. Its antigen remains undetermined. No per-base quality is available; no much larger clone lies one base away. V is shortened by 1 base, J by 5 bases, and the region joining them spans 17 bases. The germline V gene specifies SGHDN as CDR1 and FVKESK as CDR2. The CDR3 covers 17 residues, taking in both the cysteine and the phenylalanine. Of all the DNA, just the CDR3 is kept, 51 bases in frame from base 1. The sample belongs to a study of T cell responses to AZD1222 COVID-19 vaccine (dated by TCRdb to about 2021). At the level of the whole study: A total of 233 trial participants underwent TCR sequencing, of whom 200 to 220 had received two doses of AZD1222 and some 25 had received two doses of the MenACWY control vaccine. Trial participants were enrolled by age into subgroups of 18-55, 56-69 and 70-plus years, and about 150, 27 and 61 TCR-sequenced participants, respectively, were included in these subgroups. Points the paper makes about the study in general: Conclusions about previously exposed vaccinees were limited because only six or seven AZD1222 recipients were SARS-CoV-2 seropositive at baseline. Reportedly, almost half of the unique spike-specific TCRs recognized epitopes lying outside the regions that are mutated in the B.1.351 and B.1.1.7 variants. Participants were mostly white British and included more females than males, and it was suggested by the authors that clonal diversity may have been underestimated. Spike-specific TCR breadth and depth rose significantly after two AZD1222 doses compared with day 0 and with MenACWY recipients. No day 14 peak-response samples were available, so repertoires were characterized only after the peak T cell response. CD4 TCRs associated with the vaccine covered the entire spike protein, and the dominant responses were in regions 160-218 and 743-854. In the small 56-69-year group, the increase in depth fell short of significance, most likely because of low power.

The CDR3 regions of human TCRbeta chains were analyzed by immunosequencing. On the study's bioinformatics: Repertoire TCRs were checked for matches against a reference library of SARS-CoV-2-specific TCRs that had been generated using the MIRA antigen-specificity platform. Breadth meant the fraction of unique TCRs that were SARS-CoV-2-associated, whereas depth meant the fraction of total T cells that were SARS-CoV-2-associated. Using the MIRA data, every spike-specific TCR was mapped to the spike region that the TCR reacted to and assigned to either a CD4 or a CD8 class. Log10-transformed breadth and depth values were compared by one-way ANOVA with Sidak's multiple comparisons tests. TCRdb mirrors the immuneACCESS table, restricted to in-frame sequences. Some clones are absent from its copies; in checked studies, under half trace to an unresolved V gene, and the reason for the others is unknown. The DNA was the basis for D and trimming; V, J and clone size are from that table. Here the sample has over 140,000 clones; nearly 95% occur a single time. Of the sample, 3% to 4.5% falls within the top ten clones.

This sample's time point label indicates: about 28 days (+/-7) after the second vaccine dose. AZD1222 recipients whose second dose came at about 4 weeks and those whose second dose came at about 12 weeks were combined into one group, since spike-specific TCR depth and breadth did not differ between the two schedules. Vaccinee samples came from UK trials COV001 and COV002, including a single-blind randomized controlled phase 2/3 trial of AZD1222 (ChAdOx1 nCoV-19) in healthy adults. Trial participant PBMC samples were collected at day 0 and day 28 after the second dose for TCRbeta chain sequencing. This TCR derives from an adult who received the AZD1222 COVID-19 vaccine. The sequence is built from TRBV14 and TRBJ1-4; no D segment can be confidently identified. The source was peripheral blood, collected 28 days after the second AZD1222 dose. The sequence in DNA is TGTGCCAGCAGCCAAGTTTTTCCTCGGCCGAGAAATGAAAAACTGTTTTTT. Its amino acids are CASSQVFPRPRNEKLFF.